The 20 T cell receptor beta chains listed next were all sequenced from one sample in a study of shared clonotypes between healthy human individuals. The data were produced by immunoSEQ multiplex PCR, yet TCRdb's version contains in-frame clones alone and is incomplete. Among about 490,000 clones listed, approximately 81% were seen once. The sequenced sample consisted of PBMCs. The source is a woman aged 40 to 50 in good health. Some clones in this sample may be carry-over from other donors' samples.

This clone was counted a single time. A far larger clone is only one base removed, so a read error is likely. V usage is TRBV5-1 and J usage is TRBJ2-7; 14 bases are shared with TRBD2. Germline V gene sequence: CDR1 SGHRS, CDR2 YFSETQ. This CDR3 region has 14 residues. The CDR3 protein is CAGSGTSGSREQYF. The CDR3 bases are TGCGCCGGCAGCGGGACTAGCGGGAGTCGAGAGCAGTACTTC.

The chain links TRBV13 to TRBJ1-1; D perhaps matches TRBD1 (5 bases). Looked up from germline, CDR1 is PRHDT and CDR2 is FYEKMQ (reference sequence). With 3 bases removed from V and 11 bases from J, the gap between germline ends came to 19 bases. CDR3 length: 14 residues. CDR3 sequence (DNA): TGTGCCAGCAGCTTTGGTCGGCAGGGAATGGTGGCTTTCTTT. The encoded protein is CASSFGRQGMVAFF.

The CDR3 sequence: CATSRVGGGSYEQYF. CDR3 in DNA: TGTGCCACCAGCAGAGTGGGGGGCGGATCCTACGAGCAGTACTTC. The rearrangement uses TRBV15 and TRBJ2-7; D tentatively reads TRBD1 or TRBD2 (6 bases each). Germline V gives CDR1 LNHNV, CDR2 YYDKDF (reference sequence). The CDR3 covers 15 residues. With 1 base removed from V and 1 base from J, the gap between germline ends came to 11 bases. Full variable domain (rest looked up from reference TRBV15 and TRBJ2-7): DAMVIQNPRYQVTQFGKPVTLSCSQTLNHNVMYWYQQKSSQAPKLLFHYYDKDFNNEADTPDNFQSRRPNTSFCFLDIRSPGLGDTAMYLCATSRVGGGSYEQYFGPGTRLTVT.

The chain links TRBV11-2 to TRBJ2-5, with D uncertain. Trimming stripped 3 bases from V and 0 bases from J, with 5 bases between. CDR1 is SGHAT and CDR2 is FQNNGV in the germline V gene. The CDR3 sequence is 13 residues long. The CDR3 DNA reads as TGTGCCAGCAGCTTCAACTACCAAGAGACCCAGTACTTC. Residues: CASSFNYQETQYF. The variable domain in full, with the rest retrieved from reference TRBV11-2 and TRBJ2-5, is EAGVAQSPRYKIIEKRQSVAFWCNPISGHATLYWYQQILGQGPKLLIQFQNNGVVDDSQLPKDRFSAERLKGVDSTLKIQPAKLEDSAVYLCASSFNYQETQYFGPGTRLLVL.

The chain's CDR3 is CAWTTRSEQFF. CDR3 nucleotides: TGTGCCTGGACGACGAGGAGCGAGCAGTTCTTC. The chain has TRBV30 and TRBJ2-1, with D unclear. CDR3 length: 11 residues. Germline lookup yields CDR1 GTSNPN and CDR2 SVGIG (reference sequence). Trimming took 4 bases from V and 10 from J, leaving 11 bases between them.

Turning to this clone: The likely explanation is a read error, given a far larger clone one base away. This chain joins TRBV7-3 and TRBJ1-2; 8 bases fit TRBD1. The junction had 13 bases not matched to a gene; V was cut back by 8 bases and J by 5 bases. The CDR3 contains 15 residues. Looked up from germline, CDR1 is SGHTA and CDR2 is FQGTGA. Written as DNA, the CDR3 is TGTGCCAGCGGCCCCCAGGGGGCCTCGGAGTATGGCTACACCTTC. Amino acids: CASGPQGASEYGYTF.

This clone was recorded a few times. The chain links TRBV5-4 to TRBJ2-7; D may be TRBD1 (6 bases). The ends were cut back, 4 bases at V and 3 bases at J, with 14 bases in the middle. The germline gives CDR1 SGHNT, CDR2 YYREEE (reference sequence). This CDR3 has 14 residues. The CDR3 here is CASSPPDRLYEQYF. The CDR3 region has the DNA TGTGCCAGCAGCCCACCGGACAGACTCTACGAGCAGTACTTC.

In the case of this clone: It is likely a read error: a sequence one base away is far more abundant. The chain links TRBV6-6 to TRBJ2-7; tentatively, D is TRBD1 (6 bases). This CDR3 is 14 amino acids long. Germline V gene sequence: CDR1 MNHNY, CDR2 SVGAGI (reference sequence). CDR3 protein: CASRRTALSYEQCF. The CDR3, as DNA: TGTGCCAGCAGAAGGACAGCGCTCTCCTACGAGCAGTGCTTC.

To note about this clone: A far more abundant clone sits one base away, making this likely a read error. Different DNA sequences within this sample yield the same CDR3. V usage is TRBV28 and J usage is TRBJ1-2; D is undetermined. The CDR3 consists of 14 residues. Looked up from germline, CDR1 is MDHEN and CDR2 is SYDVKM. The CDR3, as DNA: TGTGCCAGCAGTTCTTCCCCTCTTAACTATGGCTACACATTC. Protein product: CASSSSPLNYGYTF.

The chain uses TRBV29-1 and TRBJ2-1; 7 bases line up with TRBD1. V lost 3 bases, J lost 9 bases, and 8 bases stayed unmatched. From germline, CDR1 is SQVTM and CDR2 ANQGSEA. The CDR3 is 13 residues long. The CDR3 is CSVDATGRSEQFF. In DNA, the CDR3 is TGCAGCGTTGACGCGACAGGGCGAAGTGAGCAGTTCTTC.

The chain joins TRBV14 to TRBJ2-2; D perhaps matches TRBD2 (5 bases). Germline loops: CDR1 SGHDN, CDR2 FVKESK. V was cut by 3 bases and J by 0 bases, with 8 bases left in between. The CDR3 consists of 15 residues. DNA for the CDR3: TGTGCCAGCAGCCAGGGGAGTACGAACACCGGGGAGCTGTTTTTT. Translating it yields CASSQGSTNTGELFF.

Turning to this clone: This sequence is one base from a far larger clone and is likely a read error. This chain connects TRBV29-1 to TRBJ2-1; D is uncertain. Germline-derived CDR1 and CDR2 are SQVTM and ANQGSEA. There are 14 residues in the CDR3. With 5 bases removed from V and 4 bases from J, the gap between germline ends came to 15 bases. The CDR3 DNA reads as TGCAGCGTTCGAGGAGCGAGAGAGTACAATGAGCAGTTCTTC. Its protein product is CSVRGAREYNEQFF.

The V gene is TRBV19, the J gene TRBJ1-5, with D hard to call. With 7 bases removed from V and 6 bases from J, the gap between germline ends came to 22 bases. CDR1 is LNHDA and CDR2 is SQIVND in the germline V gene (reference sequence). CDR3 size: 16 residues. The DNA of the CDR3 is TGTGCCAGTACCCCCAGTCAGGTCCAGGCAGGTCAGCCCCAGCATTTT. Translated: CASTPSQVQAGQPQHF.

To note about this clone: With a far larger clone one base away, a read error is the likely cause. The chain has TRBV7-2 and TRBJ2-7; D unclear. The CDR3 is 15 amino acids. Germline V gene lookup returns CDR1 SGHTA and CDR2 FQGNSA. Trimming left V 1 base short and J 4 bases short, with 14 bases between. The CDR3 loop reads CASSLGLGSWYEQYF. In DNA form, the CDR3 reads TGTGCCAGCAGCTTAGGACTCGGTTCGTGGTACGAGCAGTACTTC.

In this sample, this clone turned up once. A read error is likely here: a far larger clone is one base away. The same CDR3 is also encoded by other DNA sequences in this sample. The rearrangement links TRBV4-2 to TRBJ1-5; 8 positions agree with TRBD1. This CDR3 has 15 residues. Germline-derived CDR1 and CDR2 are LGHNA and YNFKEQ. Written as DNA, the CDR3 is TGTGCCAGCAGCCAAGGGACAGGGTTGGGTCAGCCACAGCATTTT. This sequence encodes CASSQGTGLGQPQHF.

The CDR3 protein is CASTPEGVAGNTIYF. CDR3 in DNA: TGTGCCAGCACCCCGGAGGGGGTCGCGGGAAACACCATATATTTT. The genes are TRBV4-2 and TRBJ1-3; TRBD1 might be the D (6 bases). V was clipped by 7 bases and J by 4 bases, with 17 bases between them. Per the germline V gene, CDR1 is LGHNA and CDR2 is YNFKEQ. The CDR3 loop spans 15 amino acids.

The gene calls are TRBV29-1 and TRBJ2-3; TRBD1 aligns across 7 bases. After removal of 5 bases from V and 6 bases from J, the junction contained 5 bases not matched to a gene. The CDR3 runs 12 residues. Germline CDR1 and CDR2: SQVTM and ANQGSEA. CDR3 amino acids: CSVPTGSDTQYF. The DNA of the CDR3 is TGCAGCGTTCCGACAGGGTCCGATACGCAGTATTTT.

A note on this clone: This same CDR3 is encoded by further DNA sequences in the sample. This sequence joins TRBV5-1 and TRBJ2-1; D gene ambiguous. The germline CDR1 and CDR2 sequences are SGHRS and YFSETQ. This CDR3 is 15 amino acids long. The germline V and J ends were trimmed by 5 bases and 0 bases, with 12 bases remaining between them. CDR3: CASSSGRSSYNEQFF. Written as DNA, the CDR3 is TGCGCCAGCAGTTCGGGCCGGAGCTCCTACAATGAGCAGTTCTTC. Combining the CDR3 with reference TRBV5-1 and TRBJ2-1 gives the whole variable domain KAGVTQTPRYLIKTRGQQVTLSCSPISGHRSVSWYQQTPGQGLQFLFEYFSETQRNKGNFPGRFSGRQFSNSRSEMNVSTLELGDSALYLCASSSGRSSYNEQFFGPGTRLTVL.

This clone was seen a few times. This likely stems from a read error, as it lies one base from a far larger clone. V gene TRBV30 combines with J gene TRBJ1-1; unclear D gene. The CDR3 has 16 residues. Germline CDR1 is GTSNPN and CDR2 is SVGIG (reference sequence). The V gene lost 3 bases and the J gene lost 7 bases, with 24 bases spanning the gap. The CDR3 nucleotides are TGTGCCTGGAGGCCGAAGTTAGGACCCGGCTGGGATGAAGCTTTCTTT. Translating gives CAWRPKLGPGWDEAFF.

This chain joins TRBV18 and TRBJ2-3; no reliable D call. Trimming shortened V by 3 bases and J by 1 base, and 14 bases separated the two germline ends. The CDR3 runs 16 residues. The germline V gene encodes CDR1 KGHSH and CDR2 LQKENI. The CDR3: CASSPLVSDGTDTQYF. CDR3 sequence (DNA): TGTGCCAGCTCACCGCTAGTGTCTGATGGCACAGATACGCAGTATTTT.